This T cell receptor beta chain was recorded in a study of T cell responses to AZD1222 COVID-19 vaccine. The table came from immunoSEQ multiplex PCR; TCRdb's copy has only in-frame clones and leaves some out. This table holds 140,000 or so clones, approximately 93% found once. Trimming took 7 bases from V and 6 from J, leaving 24 bases between them. This CDR3 has 16 residues. Germline-derived CDR1 and CDR2 are WNHNN and SYGVQD (reference sequence). The starting material was peripheral blood, obtained after recovery from COVID-19. The clonotype comes from an adult who had recovered from COVID-19. The chain couples TRBV10-1 to TRBJ1-1; D is uncertain. The CDR3 loop reads CASIKGSNPTLAEAFF. CDR3 coding DNA: TGCGCCAGCATCAAAGGCAGCAATCCGACTTTGGCTGAAGCTTTCTTT.